Listed below are T cell receptor beta chains from one sample, sequenced in a study of control samples from healthy donors and cancer patients. The protocol was immunoSEQ multiplex PCR, while the TCRdb copy is restricted to in-frame clones and leaves out a portion. The sample has under 450,000 clones, approximately 92% seen once. Sequences were obtained from PBMCs. The source is a man aged 40-50 years with head and neck cancer. Each CDR3 is given with its conserved first and last residue. D genes are given only for firm matches. Expanded clones get a size class; other rows say once, few or many, or leave the size out.

V gene: TRBV27; clone size: .; D gene: TRBD2; J gene: TRBJ2-7; CDR3 protein: CASSRPGLVFSEQYF; CDR3 DNA: TGTGCCAGCAGCAGACCGGGACTAGTGTTTAGCGAGCAGTACTTC
V gene: TRBV27; clone size: .; D gene: TRBD1; J gene: TRBJ2-2; CDR3 protein: CASRRQGAGELFF; CDR3 DNA: TGTGCCAGCAGAAGACAGGGCGCCGGGGAGCTGTTTTTT
V gene: TRBV6-1; clone size: .; D gene: .; J gene: TRBJ1-2; CDR3 protein: CASSDRARSGYTF; CDR3 DNA: TGTGCCAGCAGTGATCGGGCCCGCTCTGGCTACACCTTC
V gene: TRBV20-1; clone size: .; D gene: .; J gene: TRBJ2-4; CDR3 protein: CSAPQGGGYF; CDR3 DNA: TGCAGTGCACCTCAGGGGGGCGGGTACTTC
V gene: TRBV3-1/TRBV3-2; clone size: .; D gene: TRBD1; J gene: TRBJ1-1; CDR3 protein: CASSPVQYRGNTEAFF; CDR3 DNA: TGTGCCAGCAGCCCCGTTCAATACAGGGGGAACACTGAAGCTTTCTTT
V gene: TRBV4-2; clone size: .; D gene: .; J gene: TRBJ1-3; CDR3 protein: CASSQDPSSSGNTIYF; CDR3 DNA: TGTGCCAGCAGCCAAGATCCGTCTTCCTCTGGAAACACCATATATTTT
V gene: TRBV5-1; clone size: .; D gene: TRBD1; J gene: TRBJ1-1; CDR3 protein: CASSWTGLMNTEAFF; CDR3 DNA: TGCGCCAGCAGCTGGACAGGCCTAATGAACACTGAAGCTTTCTTT
V gene: TRBV7-2; clone size: .; D gene: TRBD2; J gene: TRBJ2-3; CDR3 protein: CASSFRLAGGGSDTQYF; CDR3 DNA: TGTGCCAGCAGCTTTCGACTAGCGGGAGGGGGCTCAGATACGCAGTATTTT
V gene: TRBV5-5; clone size: .; D gene: .; J gene: TRBJ2-3; CDR3 protein: CASLPRVGSTDTQYF; CDR3 DNA: TGTGCCAGCCTACCGAGGGTAGGTTCTACAGATACGCAGTATTTT
V gene: TRBV29-1; clone size: .; D gene: .; J gene: TRBJ2-1; CDR3 protein: CSVVEITSSYNEQFF; CDR3 DNA: TGCAGCGTCGTCGAGATAACATCCTCCTACAATGAGCAGTTCTTC
V gene: TRBV27; clone size: .; D gene: TRBD1; J gene: TRBJ1-2; CDR3 protein: CATRGNRGRGFLSYTF; CDR3 DNA: TGTGCCACTAGGGGAAACAGGGGGCGCGGATTTCTAAGCTACACCTTC
V gene: TRBV6-8; clone size: .; D gene: .; J gene: TRBJ2-7; CDR3 protein: CASSYFRIRLDLYEQYF; CDR3 DNA: TGTGCCAGCAGTTACTTCCGGATACGCCTAGACTTGTACGAGCAGTACTTC
V gene: TRBV19; clone size: .; D gene: TRBD1; J gene: TRBJ1-6; CDR3 protein: CASSIRRDSFLSSYNSPLHF; CDR3 DNA: TGTGCCAGTAGTATCCGCCGGGACAGTTTCTTGAGCTCCTATAATTCACCCCTCCACTTT
V gene: TRBV4-2; clone size: once; D gene: .; J gene: TRBJ1-1; CDR3 protein: CASSQDVRGALTMNTEAFF; CDR3 DNA: TGTGCCAGCAGCCAAGATGTAAGAGGGGCCTTAACGATGAACACTGAAGCTTTCTTT
V gene: TRBV7-8; clone size: .; D gene: TRBD2; J gene: TRBJ2-7; CDR3 protein: CASSPSGRVYEQYF; CDR3 DNA: TGTGCCAGCAGCCCTAGCGGCCGGGTTTACGAGCAGTACTTC
V gene: TRBV7-8; clone size: .; D gene: .; J gene: TRBJ2-7; CDR3 protein: CASSSGYYEQYF; CDR3 DNA: TGTGCCAGCAGCTCAGGGTATTACGAGCAGTACTTC
V gene: TRBV6-1; clone size: .; D gene: TRBD1; J gene: TRBJ1-5; CDR3 protein: CASSEFLGQGDQPQHF; CDR3 DNA: TGTGCCAGCAGTGAGTTCTTGGGACAGGGGGATCAGCCCCAGCATTTT
V gene: TRBV5-1; clone size: .; D gene: .; J gene: TRBJ2-3; CDR3 protein: CASSWTTRSTDTQYF; CDR3 DNA: TGCGCCAGCAGCTGGACAACCCGTAGCACAGATACGCAGTATTTT
V gene: TRBV19; clone size: few; D gene: .; J gene: TRBJ1-1; CDR3 protein: CASSMDTRRTDTEAFF; CDR3 DNA: TGTGCCAGTAGTATGGACACACGGCGAACCGACACTGAAGCTTTCTTT
V gene: TRBV11-2; clone size: .; D gene: .; J gene: TRBJ2-7; CDR3 protein: CASSTPGTHEQYF; CDR3 DNA: TGTGCCAGCAGCACGCCCGGGACACACGAGCAGTACTTC
V gene: TRBV28; clone size: .; D gene: TRBD1; J gene: TRBJ1-6; CDR3 protein: CASSLSPGAGQNNSPLHF; CDR3 DNA: TGTGCCAGCAGTTTATCCCCCGGGGCGGGACAGAATAATTCACCCCTCCACTTT
V gene: TRBV30; clone size: few; D gene: TRBD1; J gene: TRBJ1-6; CDR3 protein: CACPRGDSLYNSPLHF; CDR3 DNA: TGTGCCTGCCCTCGGGGGGACAGCCTCTATAATTCACCCCTCCACTTT
V gene: TRBV18; clone size: .; D gene: .; J gene: TRBJ2-5; CDR3 protein: CASSPSGQETQYF; CDR3 DNA: TGTGCCAGCTCACCTTCCGGACAAGAGACCCAGTACTTC
V gene: TRBV6-2/TRBV6-3; clone size: .; D gene: .; J gene: TRBJ1-2; CDR3 protein: CASSLNYVSNGYTF; CDR3 DNA: TGTGCCAGCAGTTTAAATTATGTGTCTAATGGCTACACCTTC
V gene: TRBV28; clone size: few; D gene: TRBD1; J gene: TRBJ2-7; CDR3 protein: CASSVRGTYEQYF; CDR3 DNA: TGTGCCAGCAGCGTCAGGGGGACCTACGAGCAGTACTTC